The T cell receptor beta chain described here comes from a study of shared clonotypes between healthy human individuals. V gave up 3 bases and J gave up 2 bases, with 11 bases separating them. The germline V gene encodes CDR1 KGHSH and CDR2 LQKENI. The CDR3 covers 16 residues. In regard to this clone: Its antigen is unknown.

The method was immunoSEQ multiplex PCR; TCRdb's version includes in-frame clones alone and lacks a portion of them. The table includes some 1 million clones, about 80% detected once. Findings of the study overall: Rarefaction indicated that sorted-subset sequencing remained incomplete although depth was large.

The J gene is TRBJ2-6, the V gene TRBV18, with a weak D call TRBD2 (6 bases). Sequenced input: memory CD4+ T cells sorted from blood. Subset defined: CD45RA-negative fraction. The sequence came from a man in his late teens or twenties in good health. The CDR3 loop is CASSPQGGAGANVLTF. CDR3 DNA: TGTGCCAGCTCACCTCAGGGAGGCGCTGGGGCCAACGTCCTGACTTTC.